The 26 T cell receptor beta chains below were found in one sample sequenced in a study of cytomegalovirus exposure and HLA in healthy donors. The PCR made use of 60 Vbeta and 13 Jbeta primers. Only in-frame clones appear in the TCRdb table, and some are missing; sequencing was by immunoSEQ multiplex PCR. The repertoire holds around 180,000 clones, with 79% as singletons. Sample: PBMCs. The receptors shown here come from a middle-aged woman in good health and CMV-seronegative.

This chain connects TRBV5-5 to TRBJ2-1; TRBD2 aligns across 7 bases. CDR3 length equals 14 residues. V dropped 1 base and J dropped 6; count of bases not matched to a gene: 4. Germline V CDR1 and CDR2: SGHKS, YYEKEE (reference sequence). CDR3 region: CASSLRTRGNEQFF. CDR3 bases: TGTGCCAGCAGCTTGCGGACTAGGGGCAATGAGCAGTTCTTC. The full variable domain, rest sourced from reference TRBV5-5 and TRBJ2-1, is DAGVTQSPTHLIKTRGQQVTLRCSPISGHKSVSWYQQVLGQGPQFIFQYYEKEERGRGNFPDRFSARQFPNYSSELNVNALLLGDSALYLCASSLRTRGNEQFFGPGTRLTVL.

The V call is TRBV5-1, the J call TRBJ2-6; a weak D match, TRBD1 (5 bases). Trimming pared 0 bases from V and 0 bases from J, leaving 13 bases between. The CDR3 loop spans 18 amino acids. Germline assignment: CDR1 SGHRS and CDR2 YFSETQ. As DNA, the CDR3 is TGCGCCAGCAGCTTGGAGAAAGACAGACGCTCTGGGGCCAACGTCCTGACTTTC. Protein sequence: CASSLEKDRRSGANVLTF.

The V call is TRBV5-1, the J call TRBJ2-1; 7 bases line up with TRBD1. The CDR3 spans 15 residues. The ends lost 4 bases at V and 0 bases at J; junction bases unmatched: 4. From germline, CDR1 is SGHRS and CDR2 YFSETQ. The CDR3 here is CASSGGQNSYNEQFF. CDR3 bases: TGCGCCAGCAGCGGGGGACAGAACTCCTACAATGAGCAGTTCTTC.

The chain recombines TRBV27 with TRBJ2-7; tentatively, D is TRBD2 (7 bases). Looked up from germline, CDR1 is MNHEY and CDR2 is SMNVEV (reference sequence). This CDR3 is built from 15 residues. Trimming left V 2 bases short and J 4 bases short, with 15 bases between. CDR3 residues: CASSLAQGGGYEQYF. CDR3 DNA sequence: TGTGCCAGCAGTTTAGCGCAGGGAGGGGGTTACGAGCAGTACTTC.

This chain links TRBV11-3 with TRBJ1-1, with a weak D call TRBD1 (5 bases). The CDR3 covers 16 residues. The V gene lost 4 bases and the J gene lost 0 bases, with 15 bases spanning the gap. Germline V CDR1 and CDR2: SGHNT, YENEEA. The CDR3 sequence is CASSSLRGNMNTEAFF. The CDR3 nucleotides are TGTGCCAGCAGCTCATTAAGGGGAAACATGAACACTGAAGCTTTCTTT. Full variable domain (outside the CDR3, taken from reference TRBV11-3 and TRBJ1-1): EAGVVQSPRYKIIEKKQPVAFWCNPISGHNTLYWYLQNLGQGPELLIRYENEEAVDDSQLPKDRFSAERLKGVDSTLKIQPAELGDSAVYLCASSSLRGNMNTEAFFGQGTRLTVV.

The V gene is TRBV7-9, the J gene TRBJ1-3; tentatively, D is TRBD1 (6 bases). V lost 3 bases and J 10 bases, leaving 10 bases between the germline ends. This CDR3 is built from 12 residues. The germline V gene has CDR1 SEHNR and CDR2 FQNEAQ (reference sequence). CDR3 sequence: CASSLVGQTIYF. The CDR3 nucleotides read TGTGCCAGCAGCTTGGTCGGACAGACCATATATTTT.

The chain joins TRBV2 to TRBJ2-5; D is possibly TRBD2 (6 bases). The tail of the sequence fits TRBJ2-7 better, so the J call may be wrong. The CDR3 totals 13 residues. The germline V gene has CDR1 SNHLY and CDR2 FYNNEI. The CDR3 DNA reads as TGTGCCAGCAGGGGACTTACCTCCTACGAGCAGTACTTC. This sequence encodes CASRGLTSYEQYF.

The chain carries TRBV30 and TRBJ2-1, with a weak D call TRBD2 (6 bases). Germline lookup yields CDR1 GTSNPN and CDR2 SVGIG (reference sequence). V was pared by 6 bases and J by 14 bases, with 17 bases between. The CDR3 has 11 residues. CDR3 nucleotides: TGTGCCTGCCGGGGGAGTCGTAGGGAGTTCTTC. Amino acid sequence: CACRGSRREFF.

The chain uses TRBV6-5 and TRBJ2-7; 9 bases agree with TRBD1. Unmatched junction bases numbered 2, after V lost 5 bases and J lost 3 bases. CDR1 is MNHEY, CDR2 SVGAGI, per germline. This CDR3 comprises 13 residues. The CDR3 coding sequence is TGTGCCAGCAGTCGGGACAGGGACTACGAGCAGTACTTC. This encodes CASSRDRDYEQYF.

The chain has TRBV6-1 and TRBJ1-5; 7 bases agree with TRBD1. Germline CDR1 MNHNS, CDR2 SASEGT. Trimming took 0 bases from V and 5 from J; bases not matched to a gene: 13. The CDR3 runs 18 residues. CDR3 sequence: CASSEALLSGGYYQPQHF. As DNA, the CDR3 is TGTGCCAGCAGTGAAGCGCTTCTGTCAGGGGGTTACTATCAGCCCCAGCATTTT.

The V gene is TRBV2, the J gene TRBJ1-1; no definite D call. Trimming removed 7 bases from V and 0 bases from J, with 18 bases in between. The CDR3 sequence is 16 residues long. Germline values: CDR1 SNHLY, CDR2 FYNNEI. The DNA of the CDR3 is TGTGCCAGCAATGAGTTAAACAGAGTTTTGAACACTGAAGCTTTCTTT. Translated, it gives CASNELNRVLNTEAFF. The full variable domain, its missing parts supplied by reference TRBV2 and TRBJ1-1, is EPEVTQTPSHQVTQMGQEVILRCVPISNHLYFYWYRQILGQKVEFLVSFYNNEISEKSEIFDDQFSVERPDGSNFTLKIRSTKLEDSAMYFCASNELNRVLNTEAFFGQGTRLTVV.

J is TRBJ1-2 and V is TRBV4-3, with 12 bases aligning to TRBD1. This CDR3 is 15 amino acids long. The J segment lost 4 bases and the V segment lost 3 bases, leaving 3 bases of the junction unmatched. The germline gives CDR1 LGHNA, CDR2 YSLEER. The chain's CDR3 is CASSHRDRGPYGYTF. DNA for the CDR3: TGCGCCAGCAGCCACCGGGACAGGGGGCCCTATGGCTACACCTTC.

The chain uses TRBV12-2 and TRBJ1-4; TRBD1 reflects the table's D call only, with no check against the DNA. TRBV12-2 is given as a pseudogene. CDR3 length equals 15 residues. The CDR3 sequence: CASRLVQSGKEKLFF. CDR3 bases: TGTGCAAGTCGCTTAGTCCAGTCAGGGAAGGAAAAACTGTTTTTT.

The chain combines TRBV30 with TRBJ2-1, with 7 nucleotides matching TRBD1. The CDR3 loop spans 15 amino acids. The trim removed 5 bases at V and 3 bases at J, leaving 10 bases unmatched. Germline CDR1 is GTSNPN and CDR2 is SVGIG (reference sequence). The CDR3 DNA reads as TGTGCCTGGTCTATCCGGGACAGATACTACAATGAGCAGTTCTTC. This codes for CAWSIRDRYYNEQFF. Drawing the rest from reference TRBV30 and TRBJ2-1, the complete variable domain is SQTIHQWPATLVQPVGSPLSLECTVEGTSNPNLYWYRQAAGRGLQLLFYSVGIGQISSEVPQNLSASRPQDRQFILSSKKLLLSDSGFYLCAWSIRDRYYNEQFFGPGTRLTVL.

The chain joins TRBV11-2 to TRBJ2-7; 8 bases align to TRBD1. The CDR3 runs 19 residues. In germline, CDR1 is SGHAT, CDR2 FQNNGV. With V trimmed by 4 bases and J by 4 bases, 21 bases remained unmatched. This CDR3 reads CASSYRQAPGTGFRYEQYF. For the CDR3, the DNA is TGTGCCAGCAGCTATCGACAGGCCCCCGGGACAGGATTTAGGTACGAGCAGTACTTC.

V usage is TRBV7-2 and J usage is TRBJ1-5, with a weak D call TRBD1 (5 bases). This CDR3 has 15 residues. CDR1 is SGHTA and CDR2 is FQGNSA in the germline V gene. Between the trimmed V and J ends, which lost 1 base and 6 bases, there was a span of 13 bases. CDR3 in amino acids: CASSLVGQGRQPQHF. DNA for the CDR3: TGTGCCAGCAGCTTAGTGGGCCAGGGTCGTCAGCCCCAGCATTTT.

The genes are TRBV15 and TRBJ1-1, with D perhaps matching TRBD1 (5 bases). The CDR3 runs to 14 residues. Deletions cut 0 bases from V and 4 bases from J, with 9 bases between. The germline V gene encodes CDR1 LNHNV and CDR2 YYDKDF (reference sequence). The CDR3 is CATSRDQGFTEAFF. The CDR3 DNA is TGTGCCACCAGCAGAGATCAGGGTTTCACTGAAGCTTTCTTT.

The genes are TRBV18 and TRBJ1-3; D is uncertain. The CDR3 consists of 12 residues. Trimming took 1 base from V and 8 from J, leaving 6 bases between them. Per germline, CDR1 KGHSH and CDR2 LQKENI. The CDR3 here is CASSPLGDTIYF. In DNA form, the CDR3 reads TGTGCCAGCTCACCACTCGGTGACACCATATATTTT.

This chain joins TRBV18 and TRBJ1-2; 9 nucleotides match TRBD1. This CDR3 has 16 residues. V shed 8 bases, J shed 4 bases, and the junction held 14 bases outside the gene matches. Germline V gives CDR1 KGHSH, CDR2 LQKENI. The DNA of the CDR3 is TGTGCCAGCCACACCGAGGGGACAGGGATATTCTATGGCTACACCTTC. Residues: CASHTEGTGIFYGYTF.

The chain employs TRBV6-5 and TRBJ1-2, with D unresolved. V was cut by 4 bases and J by 1 base, with 7 bases left in between. CDR1 MNHEY and CDR2 SVGAGI come from the germline V gene. The CDR3 spans 13 residues. The CDR3 bases are TGTGCCAGCAGTTTTACTTTTAACTATGGCTACACCTTC. It yields the protein CASSFTFNYGYTF.

In this sample, this clone turned up once. The rearrangement uses TRBV4-2 and TRBJ1-2, with unresolved D. CDR3 length: 15 residues. Trimming left V 0 bases short and J 3 bases short, with 11 bases between. The germline CDR1 and CDR2 sequences are LGHNA and YNFKEQ. The chain's CDR3 is CASSQERRLDYGYTF. The CDR3, as DNA: TGTGCCAGCAGCCAAGAGCGTCGACTGGACTATGGCTACACCTTC.

CDR3: CASSGGTGLQETQYF. In DNA, the CDR3 is TGTGCCAGCAGTGGGGGGACAGGGTTGCAAGAGACCCAGTACTTC. The rearrangement links TRBV6-5 to TRBJ2-5, with 9 bases aligning to TRBD1. This CDR3 contains 15 residues. Trimming cost V 5 bases and J 2 bases; bases outside gene matches: 6. CDR1 and CDR2 from the germline V gene are MNHEY and SVGAGI.

This chain joins TRBV6-1 and TRBJ1-2; 7 bases are shared with TRBD1. Trimming removed 6 bases from V and 6 bases from J; junction bases left unmatched: 10. Looked up from germline, CDR1 is MNHNS and CDR2 is SASEGT. This CDR3 contains 14 residues. This CDR3 is CASRTGTSVDGYTF. CDR3 bases: TGTGCCAGCAGGACAGGGACTTCAGTCGATGGCTACACCTTC.

Comments on this clone: Relative to the germline gene, one junction end is altered; a read error may explain this. V is TRBV28 and J is TRBJ2-5; 9 nucleotides match TRBD1. From germline, CDR1 is MDHEN and CDR2 SYDVKM. This CDR3 region has 14 residues. This CDR3 is CASRRQGGGEAQYF. In nucleotides, the CDR3 is TGTGCCAGCAGGCGACAGGGGGGAGGAGAGGCCCAGTACTTC. Based on the CDR3 plus reference TRBV28 and TRBJ2-5, the full variable domain is DVKVTQSSRYLVKRTGEKVFLECVQDMDHENMFWYRQDPGLGLRLIYFSYDVKMKEKGDIPEGYSVSREKKERFSLILESASTNQTSMYLCASRRQGGGEAQYFGPGTRLLVL.

J is TRBJ2-5 and V is TRBV13; D unresolved. The V and J ends lost 0 bases and 4 bases respectively, with 3 bases between them. Germline loops: CDR1 PRHDT, CDR2 FYEKMQ (reference sequence). The CDR3 loop spans 12 amino acids. The CDR3 here is CASSLGRETQYF. The DNA of the CDR3 is TGTGCCAGCAGCTTAGGCAGAGAGACCCAGTACTTC.

J is TRBJ2-4 and V is TRBV9; TRBD2 is a possible D gene (7 bases). In germline, CDR1 is SGDLS, CDR2 YYNGEE. The CDR3 consists of 17 residues. Trimming removed 0 bases at V and 1 base at J, with 14 bases between. The CDR3: CASSVDTGRGAKNIQYF. For the CDR3, the DNA is TGTGCCAGCAGCGTAGACACGGGGAGGGGGGCCAAAAACATTCAGTACTTC.